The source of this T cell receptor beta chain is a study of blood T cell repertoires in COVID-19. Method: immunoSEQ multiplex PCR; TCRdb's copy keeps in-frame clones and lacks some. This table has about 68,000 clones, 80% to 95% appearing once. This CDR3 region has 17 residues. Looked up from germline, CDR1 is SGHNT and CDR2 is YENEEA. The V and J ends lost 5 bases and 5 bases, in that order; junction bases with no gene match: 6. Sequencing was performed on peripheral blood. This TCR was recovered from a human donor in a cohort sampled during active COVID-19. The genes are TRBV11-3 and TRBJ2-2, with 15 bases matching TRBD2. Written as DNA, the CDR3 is TGTGCCAGCAGCCAGGGACTAGCGGGGGGAATTACCGGGGAGCTGTTTTTT. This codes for CASSQGLAGGITGELFF.